Presented here are 29 T cell receptor beta chains from one specimen sequenced in a study of T cell responses to AZD1222 COVID-19 vaccine. Sequencing was performed with immunoSEQ multiplex PCR; in TCRdb, only in-frame clones are kept and a portion is missing. Among around 200,000 clones, approximately 93% were seen once, and the ten largest hold around 3.8%. This specimen consisted of peripheral blood, obtained on day 0 of AZD1222 vaccination. The receptor source for this set is an adult in good health.

The chain has TRBV5-1 and TRBJ1-1; weak D call: TRBD1 (5 bases). Germline V gene lookup returns CDR1 SGHRS and CDR2 YFSETQ. Deletions cut 6 bases from V and 4 bases from J, with 19 bases between. This CDR3 region has 15 residues. Here the CDR3 reads CASTGTPSMGTEAFF. As DNA, the CDR3 is TGCGCCAGCACCGGGACTCCTTCCATGGGCACTGAAGCTTTCTTT.

The chain is built from TRBV2 and TRBJ1-1, with D perhaps matching TRBD1 (5 bases). V was shortened by 7 bases and J by 4 bases, with 10 bases between the two germline ends. The CDR3 contains 12 residues. Germline V gene lookup returns CDR1 SNHLY and CDR2 FYNNEI. CDR3 protein: CASKGLGTEAFF. CDR3 nucleotide sequence: TGTGCCAGCAAGGGGCTTGGCACTGAAGCTTTCTTT.

Only one count was recorded for this clone. The chain uses TRBV13 and TRBJ2-4; 7 nucleotides align to TRBD2. Trimming removed 5 bases from V and 5 bases from J; junction bases left unmatched: 6. The CDR3 sequence is 14 residues long. The germline CDR1 and CDR2 sequences are PRHDT and FYEKMQ (reference sequence). CDR3 sequence (DNA): TGTGCCAGCAGCACCTCTGCGGGGGAAAACATTCAGTACTTC. Protein product: CASSTSAGENIQYF.

The genes are TRBV2 and TRBJ1-5; 8 bases are shared with TRBD1. Germline values: CDR1 SNHLY, CDR2 FYNNEI. The CDR3 consists of 14 residues. J was trimmed by 4 bases and V by 6 bases; bases with no gene match: 5. In nucleotides, the CDR3 is TGTGCCAGCAGCTCAAGACAGGGGAATCAGCCCCAGCATTTT. It translates to CASSSRQGNQPQHF.

V and J are TRBV27 and TRBJ2-7, with D perhaps matching TRBD2 (5 bases). This CDR3 spans 15 amino acids. Germline CDR1 is MNHEY and CDR2 is SMNVEV (reference sequence). Deletions cut 0 bases from V and 2 bases from J, with 11 bases between. The CDR3 here is CASSLSIRGTYEQYF. CDR3 DNA: TGTGCCAGCAGTTTATCGATACGGGGAACCTACGAGCAGTACTTC.

This clone was seen a few times. The chain couples TRBV25-1 to TRBJ2-7; D remains ambiguous. Germline V CDR1 and CDR2: MGHDK, SYGVNS. Trimming left V 3 bases short and J 1 base short, with 10 bases between. The CDR3 extends over 14 amino acids. CDR3 residues: CASSEPSLSYEQYF. In nucleotides, the CDR3 is TGTGCCAGCAGTGAGCCAAGTCTTTCCTACGAGCAGTACTTC.

The V call is TRBV6-4, the J call TRBJ1-2, with 7 bases aligning to TRBD1. Germline V gene data show CDR1 as MRHNA and CDR2 as SNTAGT. The CDR3 covers 14 residues. Trimming at V came to 2 bases and at J to 8 bases, leaving 8 bases not matched to a gene. The CDR3 sequence: CASSDADRVGGYTF. In DNA form, the CDR3 reads TGTGCCAGCAGTGACGCTGACAGGGTTGGCGGCTACACCTTC.

The V and J genes are TRBV5-5 and TRBJ1-5; D is possibly TRBD1 (5 bases). Germline CDR1 is SGHKS and CDR2 is YYEKEE (reference sequence). V shed 4 bases and J shed 7 bases, with 9 bases lying between them. The CDR3 is 12 amino acids. The CDR3 region is CASSQGEQPQHF. The CDR3, as DNA: TGTGCCAGCAGCCAAGGGGAGCAGCCCCAGCATTTT.

This clone was observed a few times. The V and J genes are TRBV10-3 and TRBJ1-1; a weak D match, TRBD1 (6 bases). CDR1 is ENHRY, CDR2 SYGVKD, per germline. The CDR3 runs 12 residues. The V gene lost 10 bases and the J gene lost 5 bases, with 14 bases spanning the gap. CDR3 bases: TGTGCCACCCAAGGGGGAAGGACTGAAGCTTTCTTT. Translation: CATQGGRTEAFF.

The DNA for the CDR3 is TGTGCCAGCAGCCCCCCCAGCACTGAAGCTTTCTTT. This translates into CASSPPSTEAFF. The V and J genes are TRBV9 and TRBJ1-1; D gene ambiguous. V was trimmed by 4 bases and J by 4 bases, leaving 8 bases between them. The CDR3 has 12 residues. Germline V gives CDR1 SGDLS, CDR2 YYNGEE. The full variable domain, in which reference TRBV9 and TRBJ1-1 provide the parts outside the CDR3, is DSGVTQTPKHLITATGQRVTLRCSPRSGDLSVYWYQQSLDQGLQFLIQYYNGEERAKGNILERFSAQQFPDLHSELNLSSLELGDSALYFCASSPPSTEAFFGQGTRLTVV.

As regards this clone: The junction departs from germline at one end; a sequencing error may be responsible. The J gene is TRBJ1-4, the V gene TRBV19; D gene unclear. This CDR3 has 16 residues. The germline V gene encodes CDR1 LNHDA and CDR2 SQIVND (reference sequence). The CDR3 sequence is CASSIGLRKTHEKLFF. The CDR3 DNA follows: TGTGCCAGTAGTATAGGGTTGAGGAAAACTCATGAAAAACTGTTTTTT.

The chain joins TRBV5-5 to TRBJ1-2; D is unclear. The CDR3 loop spans 15 amino acids. Germline assignment: CDR1 SGHKS and CDR2 YYEKEE (reference sequence). Between the trimmed V and J ends, which lost 4 bases and 0 bases, there was a span of 13 bases. CDR3 nucleotide sequence: TGTGCCAGCAGCCTAGACCCTAACGCTAACTATGGCTACACCTTC. Its protein product is CASSLDPNANYGYTF.

In DNA, the CDR3 is TGTGCCTGGACACTAGCGGGAGTCCCCTACAATGAGCAGTTCTTC. Residues: CAWTLAGVPYNEQFF. The V and J genes are TRBV30 and TRBJ2-1; 11 bases agree with TRBD2. CDR1 is GTSNPN, CDR2 SVGIG, per germline (reference sequence). The CDR3 has 15 residues. The ends lost 4 bases at V and 2 bases at J; junction bases unmatched: 4.

The genes are TRBV11-3 and TRBJ1-1, with a weak D call TRBD1 (6 bases). Trimming removed 5 bases at V and 1 base at J, with 11 bases between. Germline values: CDR1 SGHNT, CDR2 YENEEA. This CDR3 comprises 14 residues. The CDR3 protein is CASSQQGQNTEAFF. The CDR3 DNA sequence: TGTGCCAGCAGCCAACAGGGCCAGAACACTGAAGCTTTCTTT. Full variable domain (missing parts from reference TRBV11-3 and TRBJ1-1): EAGVVQSPRYKIIEKKQPVAFWCNPISGHNTLYWYLQNLGQGPELLIRYENEEAVDDSQLPKDRFSAERLKGVDSTLKIQPAELGDSAVYLCASSQQGQNTEAFFGQGTRLTVV.

This clone was seen a single time. CDR3: CASSYRDRVITEAFF. The CDR3 DNA sequence: TGTGCCAGCAGTTACCGGGACAGGGTAATTACTGAAGCTTTCTTT. The chain has TRBV6-9 and TRBJ1-1, with TRBD1 matching over 9 bases. This CDR3 region has 15 residues. The germline gives CDR1 MNHGY, CDR2 SVAAGI. J gave up 5 bases and V 3 bases, and 7 bases lay outside the gene matches.

The J gene is TRBJ1-5, the V gene TRBV19, with D unresolved. Germline values: CDR1 LNHDA, CDR2 SQIVND (reference sequence). This CDR3 spans 14 amino acids. Deletions cut 5 bases from V and 1 base from J, with 9 bases between. CDR3 DNA sequence: TGTGCCAGTAGTGGATTTGGAAGCAATCAGCCCCAGCATTTT. This encodes CASSGFGSNQPQHF.

In nucleotides, the CDR3 is TGTGCCAGTAGTACCGGGACACCCACTTACGAGCAGTACTTC. This codes for CASSTGTPTYEQYF. The chain recombines TRBV19 with TRBJ2-7; D is possibly TRBD1 (6 bases). The germline V and J ends were trimmed by 4 bases and 4 bases, with 14 bases remaining between them. Per germline, CDR1 LNHDA and CDR2 SQIVND (reference sequence). The length of the CDR3 is 14 residues.

The chain recombines TRBV19 with TRBJ2-5; 10 nucleotides align to TRBD2. The V and J ends lost 3 bases and 8 bases, in that order; junction bases with no gene match: 12. Germline CDR1 LNHDA, CDR2 SQIVND (reference sequence). This CDR3 spans 16 amino acids. The CDR3 reads CASSITGLAGGLTQYF. The CDR3 DNA reads as TGTGCCAGTAGTATTACCGGGTTAGCGGGGGGCCTCACCCAGTACTTC.

This clone was counted a few times. The V and J genes are TRBV5-4 and TRBJ1-2; 8 bases map to TRBD1. The CDR3 covers 13 residues. V lost 6 bases, J lost 8 bases, and 9 bases stayed unmatched. The germline gives CDR1 SGHNT, CDR2 YYREEE (reference sequence). CDR3 sequence: CASTTGGYIGYTF. In nucleotides, the CDR3 is TGTGCCAGCACCACAGGGGGTTACATAGGCTACACCTTC. The whole variable domain, remainder taken from reference TRBV5-4 and TRBJ1-2, is ETGVTQSPTHLIKTRGQQVTLRCSSQSGHNTVSWYQQALGQGPQFIFQYYREEENGRGNFPPRFSGLQFPNYSSELNVNALELDDSALYLCASTTGGYIGYTFGSGTRLTVV.

J is TRBJ1-2 and V is TRBV29-1; D gene ambiguous. Germline V gene data show CDR1 as SQVTM and CDR2 as ANQGSEA. Trimming pared 2 bases from V and 4 bases from J, leaving 11 bases between. The CDR3 has 13 amino acids. CDR3 sequence reads: CSVEPGDLYGYTF. CDR3 DNA sequence: TGCAGCGTTGAACCCGGAGACCTCTATGGCTACACCTTC.

The chain has TRBV25-1 and TRBJ1-1; unclear D gene. Germline-derived CDR1 and CDR2 are MGHDK and SYGVNS. This CDR3 region has 14 residues. V lost 1 base, J lost 2 bases, and 8 bases lay in between. DNA for the CDR3: TGTGCCAGCAGTGAATTTGGGCGAAACACTGAAGCTTTCTTT. Amino acid sequence: CASSEFGRNTEAFF.

The genes are TRBV24-1 and TRBJ2-1, with 14 positions matching TRBD2. The junction had 7 bases not matched to a gene; V was cut back by 3 bases and J by 1 base. The germline V gene encodes CDR1 KGHDR and CDR2 SFDVKD. The length of the CDR3 is 19 residues. Here the CDR3 DNA reads TGTGCCACCAGTGATACCCCCGGGACTAGCGGGAGATCCTACAATGAGCAGTTCTTC. Translating it yields CATSDTPGTSGRSYNEQFF.

V gene TRBV4-1 combines with J gene TRBJ1-2; 7 bases line up with TRBD1. Losses at the gene ends were 1 base for V and 4 bases for J; bases not matched to a gene: 9. The CDR3 loop spans 16 amino acids. Germline-derived CDR1 and CDR2 are MGHRA and YSYEKL. The CDR3 spells CASSQVLFRGIYGYTF. The CDR3 DNA sequence: TGCGCCAGCAGCCAAGTCCTATTCAGGGGGATCTATGGCTACACCTTC.

The rearrangement joins TRBV2 to TRBJ2-1; D remains unclear. From germline, CDR1 is SNHLY and CDR2 FYNNEI. The V end lost 7 bases, the J end lost 9 bases, and 13 bases lay between the germline ends. There are 12 residues in the CDR3. CDR3 in amino acids: CASTISLGEQFF. Here the CDR3 DNA reads TGTGCCAGCACCATAAGCCTCGGTGAGCAGTTCTTC.

The V call is TRBV6-5, the J call TRBJ1-1, with D unclear. Germline loops: CDR1 MNHEY, CDR2 SVGAGI. Trimming took 5 bases from V and 2 from J, leaving 9 bases between them. The CDR3 has 13 residues. Here the CDR3 reads CASSSFTNTEAFF. The DNA for the CDR3 is TGTGCCAGCAGTAGCTTTACCAACACTGAAGCTTTCTTT.

CDR3 amino acids: CASSMSPGRGETQYF. CDR3 coding DNA: TGTGCCAGTAGTATGTCGCCGGGAAGGGGCGAGACCCAGTACTTC. The chain combines TRBV19 with TRBJ2-5; TRBD1 or TRBD2 may be the D gene (5 bases each). V lost 3 bases, J lost 5 bases, and 16 bases lay in between. Germline CDR1 and CDR2: LNHDA and SQIVND (reference sequence). CDR3 length: 15 residues. Drawing the rest from reference TRBV19 and TRBJ2-5, the complete variable domain is DGGITQSPKYLFRKEGQNVTLSCEQNLNHDAMYWYRQDPGQGLRLIYYSQIVNDFQKGDIAEGYSVSREKKESFPLTVTSAQKNPTAFYLCASSMSPGRGETQYFGPGTRLLVL.

The chain combines TRBV16 with TRBJ1-3; 7 bases are shared with TRBD1. V shed 1 base and J 0 bases; nucleotides not matched to a gene: 3. Per germline, CDR1 KGHSY and CDR2 FQNENV. This CDR3 region has 16 residues. The CDR3 loop is CASSQLGDSSGNTIYF. The CDR3 nucleotides read TGTGCCAGCAGCCAATTGGGGGACAGCTCTGGAAACACCATATATTTT.

To note about this clone: One end of the junction varies from germline; a read error may be responsible. This rearrangement joins TRBV19 to TRBJ1-5; no firm D call. This CDR3 is built from 13 residues. Germline CDR1 and CDR2: LNHDA and SQIVND (reference sequence). The CDR3 is CASRFDIRQPQHF. The CDR3, as DNA: TGTGCAAGTAGGTTCGATATTCGTCAGCCCCAGCATTTT.

This chain links TRBV18 with TRBJ1-6; D ambiguous. V was shortened by 3 bases and J by 8 bases, with 8 bases between the two germline ends. The germline gives CDR1 KGHSH, CDR2 LQKENI. The CDR3 covers 13 residues. As DNA, the CDR3 is TGTGCCAGCTCACCGAGGTGGGATTCACCCCTCCACTTT. Protein: CASSPRWDSPLHF.